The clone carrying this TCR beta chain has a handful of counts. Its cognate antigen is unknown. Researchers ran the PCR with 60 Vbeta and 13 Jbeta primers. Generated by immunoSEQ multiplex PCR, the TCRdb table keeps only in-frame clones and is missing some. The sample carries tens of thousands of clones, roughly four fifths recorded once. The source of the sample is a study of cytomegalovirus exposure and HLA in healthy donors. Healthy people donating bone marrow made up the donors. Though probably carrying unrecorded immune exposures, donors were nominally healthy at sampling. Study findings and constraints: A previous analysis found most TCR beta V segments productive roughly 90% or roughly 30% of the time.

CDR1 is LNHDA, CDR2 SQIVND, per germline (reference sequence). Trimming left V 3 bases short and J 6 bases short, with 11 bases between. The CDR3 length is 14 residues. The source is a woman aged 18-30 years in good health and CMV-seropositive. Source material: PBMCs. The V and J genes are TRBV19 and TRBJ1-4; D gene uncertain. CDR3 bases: TGTGCCAGTAGTATTCCCGGCCGGGATGAAAAACTGTTTTTT. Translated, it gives CASSIPGRDEKLFF.